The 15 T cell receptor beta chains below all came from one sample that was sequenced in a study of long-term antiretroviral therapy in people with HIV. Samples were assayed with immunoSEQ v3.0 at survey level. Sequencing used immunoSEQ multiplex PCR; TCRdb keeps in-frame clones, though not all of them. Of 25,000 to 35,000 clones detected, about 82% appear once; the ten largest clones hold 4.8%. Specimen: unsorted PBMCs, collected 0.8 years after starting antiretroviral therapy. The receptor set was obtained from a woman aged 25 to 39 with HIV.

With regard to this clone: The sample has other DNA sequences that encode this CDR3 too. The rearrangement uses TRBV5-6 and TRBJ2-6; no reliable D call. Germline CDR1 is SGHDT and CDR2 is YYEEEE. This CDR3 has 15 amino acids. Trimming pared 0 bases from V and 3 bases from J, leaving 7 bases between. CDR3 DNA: TGTGCCAGCAGCTTGGTGGGTAGTGGGGCCAACGTCCTGACTTTC. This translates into CASSLVGSGANVLTF.

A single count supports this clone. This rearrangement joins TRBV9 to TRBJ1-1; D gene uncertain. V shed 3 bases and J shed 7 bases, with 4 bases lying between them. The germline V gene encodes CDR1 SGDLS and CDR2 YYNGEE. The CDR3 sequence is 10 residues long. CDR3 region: CASSEGEAFF. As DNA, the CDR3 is TGTGCCAGCAGCGAAGGTGAAGCTTTCTTT. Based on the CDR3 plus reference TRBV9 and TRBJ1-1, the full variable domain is DSGVTQTPKHLITATGQRVTLRCSPRSGDLSVYWYQQSLDQGLQFLIQYYNGEERAKGNILERFSAQQFPDLHSELNLSSLELGDSALYFCASSEGEAFFGQGTRLTVV.

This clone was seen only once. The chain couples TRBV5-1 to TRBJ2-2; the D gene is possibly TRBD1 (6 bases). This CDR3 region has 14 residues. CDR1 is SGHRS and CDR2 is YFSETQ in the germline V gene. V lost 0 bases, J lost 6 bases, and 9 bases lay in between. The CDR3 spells CASSLGEGAGELFF. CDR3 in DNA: TGCGCCAGCAGCTTGGGTGAGGGGGCCGGGGAGCTGTTTTTT.

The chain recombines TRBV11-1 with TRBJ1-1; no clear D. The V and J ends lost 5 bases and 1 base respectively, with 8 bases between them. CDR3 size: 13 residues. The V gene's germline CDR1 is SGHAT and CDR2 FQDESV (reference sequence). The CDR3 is CASSLQRNTEAFF. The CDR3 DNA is TGTGCCAGCAGCCTACAGAGGAACACTGAAGCTTTCTTT.

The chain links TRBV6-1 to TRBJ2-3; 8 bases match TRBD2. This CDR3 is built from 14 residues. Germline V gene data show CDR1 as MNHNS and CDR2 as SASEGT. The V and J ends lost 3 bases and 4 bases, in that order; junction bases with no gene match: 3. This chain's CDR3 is CASSDRGGPDTQYF. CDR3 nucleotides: TGTGCCAGCAGTGATCGGGGGGGCCCAGATACGCAGTATTTT.

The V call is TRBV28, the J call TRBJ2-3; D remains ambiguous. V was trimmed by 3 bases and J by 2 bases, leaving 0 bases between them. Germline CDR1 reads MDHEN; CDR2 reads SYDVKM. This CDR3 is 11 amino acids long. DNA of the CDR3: TGTGCCAGCAGTTTCACAGATACGCAGTATTTT. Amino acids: CASSFTDTQYF.

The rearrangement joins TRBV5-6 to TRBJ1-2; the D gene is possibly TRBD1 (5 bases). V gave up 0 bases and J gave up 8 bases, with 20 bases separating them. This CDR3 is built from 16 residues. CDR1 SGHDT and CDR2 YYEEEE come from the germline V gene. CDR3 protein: CASSLERQPPANGYTF. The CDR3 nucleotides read TGTGCCAGCAGCTTGGAGAGACAGCCACCGGCTAACGGCTACACCTTC.

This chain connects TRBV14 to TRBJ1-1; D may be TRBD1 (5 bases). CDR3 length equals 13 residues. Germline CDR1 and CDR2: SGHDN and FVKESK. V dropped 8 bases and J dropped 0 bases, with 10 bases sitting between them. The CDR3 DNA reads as TGTGCCAGCTGGGACGGCTTGAACACTGAAGCTTTCTTT. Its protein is CASWDGLNTEAFF.

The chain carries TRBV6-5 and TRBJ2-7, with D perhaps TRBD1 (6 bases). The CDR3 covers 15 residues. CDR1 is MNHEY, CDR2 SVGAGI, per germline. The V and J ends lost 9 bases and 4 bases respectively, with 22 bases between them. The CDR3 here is CASQAVQGSVYEQYV. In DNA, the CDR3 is TGTGCCAGTCAAGCTGTTCAGGGGTCAGTTTACGAGCAGTACGTC.

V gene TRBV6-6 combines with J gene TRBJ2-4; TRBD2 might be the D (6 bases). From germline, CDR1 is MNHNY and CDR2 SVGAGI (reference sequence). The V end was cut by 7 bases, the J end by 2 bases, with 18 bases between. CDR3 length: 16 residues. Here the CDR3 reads CASTLGLPRSKNIQYF. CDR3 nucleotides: TGTGCCAGCACCTTGGGACTTCCGAGGTCCAAAAACATTCAGTACTTC.

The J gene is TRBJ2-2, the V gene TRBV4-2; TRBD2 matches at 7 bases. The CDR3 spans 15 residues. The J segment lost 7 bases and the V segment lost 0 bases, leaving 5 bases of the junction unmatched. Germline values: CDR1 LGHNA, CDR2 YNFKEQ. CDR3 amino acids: CASSQETSIGGELFF. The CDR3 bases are TGTGCCAGCAGCCAAGAGACTAGCATAGGCGGGGAGCTGTTTTTT.

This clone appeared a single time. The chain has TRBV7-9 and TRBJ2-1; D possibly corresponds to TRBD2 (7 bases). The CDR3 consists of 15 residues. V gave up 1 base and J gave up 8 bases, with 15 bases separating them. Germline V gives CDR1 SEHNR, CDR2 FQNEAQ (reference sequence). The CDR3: CASSLGGGARDEQFF. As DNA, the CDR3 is TGTGCCAGCAGCTTAGGTGGGGGGGCGAGGGATGAGCAGTTCTTC.

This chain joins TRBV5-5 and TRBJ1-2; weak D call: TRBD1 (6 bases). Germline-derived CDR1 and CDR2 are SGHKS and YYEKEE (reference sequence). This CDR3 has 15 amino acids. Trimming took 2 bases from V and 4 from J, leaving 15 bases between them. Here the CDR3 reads CASSFSLDRLYGYTF. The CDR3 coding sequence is TGTGCCAGCAGCTTCAGTTTGGACAGACTCTATGGCTACACCTTC.

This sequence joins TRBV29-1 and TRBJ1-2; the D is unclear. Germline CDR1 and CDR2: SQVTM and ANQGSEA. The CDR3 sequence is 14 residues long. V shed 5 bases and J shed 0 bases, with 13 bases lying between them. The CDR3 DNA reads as TGCAGCGTTAATCCCCGGGGAGCTAACTATGGCTACACCTTC. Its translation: CSVNPRGANYGYTF.

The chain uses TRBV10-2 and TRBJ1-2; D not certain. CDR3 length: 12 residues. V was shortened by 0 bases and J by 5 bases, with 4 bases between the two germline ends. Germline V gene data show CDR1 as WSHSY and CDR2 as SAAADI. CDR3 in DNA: TGCGCCAGCAGTGAGTCGGGGTATGGCTACACCTTC. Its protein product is CASSESGYGYTF.